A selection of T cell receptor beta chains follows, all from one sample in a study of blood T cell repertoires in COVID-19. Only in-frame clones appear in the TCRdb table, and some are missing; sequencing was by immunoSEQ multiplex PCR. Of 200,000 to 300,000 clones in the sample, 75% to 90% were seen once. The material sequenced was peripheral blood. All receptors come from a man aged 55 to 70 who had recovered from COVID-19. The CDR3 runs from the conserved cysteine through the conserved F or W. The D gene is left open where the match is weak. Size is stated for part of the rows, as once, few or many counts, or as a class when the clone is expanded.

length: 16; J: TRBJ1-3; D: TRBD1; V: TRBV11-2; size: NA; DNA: TGTGCCAGCAGCTTATCCGGGACAGGACCTAGAAACACCATATATTTT; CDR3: CASSLSGTGPRNTIYF
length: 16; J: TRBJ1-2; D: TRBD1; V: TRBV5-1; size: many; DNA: TGCGCCAGCAGCTTGGCCTCAGGGGGCGCGAACTATGGCTACACCTTC; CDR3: CASSLASGGANYGYTF
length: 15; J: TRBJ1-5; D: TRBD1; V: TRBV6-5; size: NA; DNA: TGTGCCAGCAGTATACGGACAGGGGTCAATCAGCCCCAGCATTTT; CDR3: CASSIRTGVNQPQHF
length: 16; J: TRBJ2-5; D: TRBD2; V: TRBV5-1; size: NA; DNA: TGCGCCAGCAGCCTCGGACTAGCGGGGGGTCAAGAGACCCAGTACTTC; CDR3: CASSLGLAGGQETQYF
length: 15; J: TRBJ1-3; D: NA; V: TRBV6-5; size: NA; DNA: TGTGCCAGCAGTTTATCAGGGGCGGATGGAAACACCATATATTTT; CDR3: CASSLSGADGNTIYF
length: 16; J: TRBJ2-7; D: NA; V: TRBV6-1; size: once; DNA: TGTGCCAGCAGTGAATGGGCGAACCAAGGATTTTACGAGCAGTACTTC; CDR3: CASSEWANQGFYEQYF
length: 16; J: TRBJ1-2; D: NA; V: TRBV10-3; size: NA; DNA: TGTGCCATCAGTGAGCCAAGCGATCTAGATCACTATGGCTACACCTTC; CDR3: CAISEPSDLDHYGYTF
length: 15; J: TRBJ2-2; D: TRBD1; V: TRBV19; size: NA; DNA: TGTGCCTCCAACTACCGGGACAGGGTGTACGGGGAGCTGTTTTTT; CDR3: CASNYRDRVYGELFF
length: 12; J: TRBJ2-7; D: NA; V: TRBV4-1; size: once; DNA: TGCGCCAGCAGCCGGGGCATAGACGAGCAGTACTTC; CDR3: CASSRGIDEQYF
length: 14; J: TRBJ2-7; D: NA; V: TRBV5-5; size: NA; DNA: TGTGCCAGCAGCTTGGGCACAACGTCCTACGAGCAGTACTTC; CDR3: CASSLGTTSYEQYF
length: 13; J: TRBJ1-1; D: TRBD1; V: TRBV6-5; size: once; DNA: TGTGCCAGCAGTAGACAGGGATTCACTGAAGCTTTCTTT; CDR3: CASSRQGFTEAFF
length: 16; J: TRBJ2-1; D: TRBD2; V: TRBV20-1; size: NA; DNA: TGCAGTGCTAGTTCCGGTCTAGCGGGGGGCTACAATGAGCAGTTCTTC; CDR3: CSASSGLAGGYNEQFF
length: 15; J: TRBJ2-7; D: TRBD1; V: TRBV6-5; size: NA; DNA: TGTGCCAGCAGTATGGGACAGGCCAACTCCTACGAGCAGTACTTC; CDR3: CASSMGQANSYEQYF
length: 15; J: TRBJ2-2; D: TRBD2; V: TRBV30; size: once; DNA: TGTGCCTGGAGTATACTAGCGGGGGACACCGGGGAGCTGTTTTTT; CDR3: CAWSILAGDTGELFF
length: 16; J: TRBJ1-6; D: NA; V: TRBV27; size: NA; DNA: TGTGCCACCCAGAGAAAGGGGGGGCAAGTTAATTCACCCCTCCACTTT; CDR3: CATQRKGGQVNSPLHF
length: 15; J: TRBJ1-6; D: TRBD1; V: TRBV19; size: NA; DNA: TGTGCCAGTAGTACGACAGGGCAATCTAATTCACCCCTCCACTTT; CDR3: CASSTTGQSNSPLHF
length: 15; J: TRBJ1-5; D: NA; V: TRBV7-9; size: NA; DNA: TGTGCCAGCAGCTTATCCGGGGATAGCAATCAGCCCCAGCATTTT; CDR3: CASSLSGDSNQPQHF
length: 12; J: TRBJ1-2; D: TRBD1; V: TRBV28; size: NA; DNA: TGTGCCAGCAGCCCGACAGGGAGAGGCTACACCTTC; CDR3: CASSPTGRGYTF
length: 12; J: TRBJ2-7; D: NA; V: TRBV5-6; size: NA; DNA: TGTGCCAGCAGCTTGGCCTACGGCGAGCAGTACTTC; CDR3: CASSLAYGEQYF
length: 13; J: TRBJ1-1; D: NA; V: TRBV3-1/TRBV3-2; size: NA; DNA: TGTGCCAGCAGCCAAATTCACCTATTTGAAGCTTTCTTT; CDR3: CASSQIHLFEAFF
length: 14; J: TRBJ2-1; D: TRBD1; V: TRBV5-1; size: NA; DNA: TGCGCCAGCAGCTTTGGGACAGGGATTAATGAGCAGTTCTTC; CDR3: CASSFGTGINEQFF
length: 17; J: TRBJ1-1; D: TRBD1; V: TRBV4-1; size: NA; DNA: TGCGCCAGCAGGCAAAACAACCGGGACAGAGAGAACACTGAAGCTTTCTTT; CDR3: CASRQNNRDRENTEAFF
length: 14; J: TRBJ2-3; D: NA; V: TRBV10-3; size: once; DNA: TGTGCCATCAGTGAGAGTCAGGACACAGATACGCAGTATTTT; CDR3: CAISESQDTDTQYF
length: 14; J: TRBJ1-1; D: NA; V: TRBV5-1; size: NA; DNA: TGCGCCAGCAGCCCCGGCGGGGCGAACACTGAAGCTTTCTTT; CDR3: CASSPGGANTEAFF
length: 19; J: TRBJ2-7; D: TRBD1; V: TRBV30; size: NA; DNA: TGTGCCTGGCCCGTCCGGGGACAGGGGTCCTTCTTTAGCTCCTACGAGCAGTACTTC; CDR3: CAWPVRGQGSFFSSYEQYF
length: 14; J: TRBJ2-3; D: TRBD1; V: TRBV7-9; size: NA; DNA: TGTGCCAGCAGCTCGGGACAGGGTACAGATACGCAGTATTTT; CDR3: CASSSGQGTDTQYF
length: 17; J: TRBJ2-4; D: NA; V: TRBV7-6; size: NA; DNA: TGTGCCAGCAGCCCGTTGGGTGTGGGGACATTCCAAAACATTCAGTACTTC; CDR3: CASSPLGVGTFQNIQYF
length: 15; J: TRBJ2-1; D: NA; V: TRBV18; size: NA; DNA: TGTGCCAGCTCACGGGGCCCCGAGCAGACTGATGAGCAGTTCTTC; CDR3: CASSRGPEQTDEQFF
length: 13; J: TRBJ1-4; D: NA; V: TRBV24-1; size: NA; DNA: TGTGCCACCAGTGGCCGGGAAGGTGAAAAACTGTTTTTT; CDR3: CATSGREGEKLFF
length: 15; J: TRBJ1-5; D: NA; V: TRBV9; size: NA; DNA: TGTGCCAGCAGCGTAGGGACAGCTTACAATCAGCCCCAGCATTTT; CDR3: CASSVGTAYNQPQHF
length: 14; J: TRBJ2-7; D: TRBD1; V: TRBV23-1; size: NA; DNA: TGCGCCAGCACAACCGGGACAGGGAACTACGAGCAGTACTTC; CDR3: CASTTGTGNYEQYF
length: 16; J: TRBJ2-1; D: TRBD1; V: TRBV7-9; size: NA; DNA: TGTGCCAGCAGCTCCGACCGACAGGGGGCGGGCAATGAGCAGTTCTTC; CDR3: CASSSDRQGAGNEQFF
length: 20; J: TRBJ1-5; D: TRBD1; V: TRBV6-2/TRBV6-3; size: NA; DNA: TGTGCCAGCAGTTACCCACCCCTAAACTGGGACAGGGTAGGGAATCAGCCCCAGCATTTT; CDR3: CASSYPPLNWDRVGNQPQHF
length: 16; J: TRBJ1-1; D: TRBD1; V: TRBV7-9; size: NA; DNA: TGTGCCGGCAGCTTAAAAGGACAGGGGCCGAACACTGAAGCTTTCTTT; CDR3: CAGSLKGQGPNTEAFF
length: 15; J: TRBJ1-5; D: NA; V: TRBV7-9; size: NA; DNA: TGTGCCAGCAGCTTAGACGATGGGGGGAATCAGCCCCAGCATTTT; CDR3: CASSLDDGGNQPQHF
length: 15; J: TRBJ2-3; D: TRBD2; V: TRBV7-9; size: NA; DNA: TGTGCCAGCATCCGCGGGGGGCTGGGCACAGATACGCAGTATTTT; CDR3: CASIRGGLGTDTQYF
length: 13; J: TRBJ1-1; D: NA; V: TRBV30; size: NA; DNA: TGTGCCTGGAGGTCCGCGGGGGCTGGGGGAGCTTTCTTT; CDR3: CAWRSAGAGGAFF
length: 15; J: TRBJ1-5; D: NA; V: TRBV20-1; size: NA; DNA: TGCAGTGCTCGTGGTGGGGGGAATAGCAATCAGCCCCAGCATTTT; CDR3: CSARGGGNSNQPQHF
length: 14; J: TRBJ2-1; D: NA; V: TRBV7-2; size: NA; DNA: TGTGCCAGCAGTCCGACTCAGTTTATCAATGAGCAGTTCTTC; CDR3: CASSPTQFINEQFF
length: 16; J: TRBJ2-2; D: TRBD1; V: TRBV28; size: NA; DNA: TGTGCCAGCAGGTCATTCCGGGACAGGAACACCGGGGAGCTGTTTTTT; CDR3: CASRSFRDRNTGELFF